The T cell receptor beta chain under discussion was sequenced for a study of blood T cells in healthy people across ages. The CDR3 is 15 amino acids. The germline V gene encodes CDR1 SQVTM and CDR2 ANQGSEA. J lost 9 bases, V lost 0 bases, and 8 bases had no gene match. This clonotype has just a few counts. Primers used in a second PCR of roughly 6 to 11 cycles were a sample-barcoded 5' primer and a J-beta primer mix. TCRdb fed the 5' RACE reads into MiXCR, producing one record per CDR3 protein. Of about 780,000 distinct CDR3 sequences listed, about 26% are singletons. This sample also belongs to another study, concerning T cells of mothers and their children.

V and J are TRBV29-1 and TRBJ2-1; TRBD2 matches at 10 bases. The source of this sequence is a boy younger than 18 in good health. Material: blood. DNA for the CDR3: TGCAGCGTTGAAGAACGGCTAGCGGGGGCTCTTGAGCAGTTCTTC. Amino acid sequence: CSVEERLAGALEQFF.